Given below is one T cell receptor beta chain in context. Its target is unknown. In the same sample, other DNA sequences code for this CDR3. This sample was included in a study of shared clonotypes between healthy human individuals. General study points: Generally, naive subsets (rather than memory subsets) showed larger estimated richness. In contrast to clonotypes shared by all four donors, non-shared clonotypes had lower generation probabilities.

V was clipped by 3 bases and J by 2 bases, with 9 bases between them. Germline V gives CDR1 SGHRS, CDR2 YFSETQ. The CDR3 runs to 13 residues. Data came from immunoSEQ multiplex PCR; TCRdb stores just in-frame clones and leaves some out. The sample has about 980,000 clones, about 80% seen once. Healthy and HIV-negative, the adult donors had no recent acute infections or vaccinations. Negatively enriched CD4+ T cells were divided by CD45RA into naive and memory. The clonotype originates from a man aged 18 to 30 in good health. Material for sequencing was memory CD4+ T cells sorted from blood. The subset was: CD45RA-negative fraction. The chain recombines TRBV5-1 with TRBJ2-7; D perhaps matches TRBD1 (6 bases). The CDR3, as DNA: TGCGCCAGCAGCTCTGGACAGACCTACGAGCAGTACTTC. It translates to CASSSGQTYEQYF. The entire variable domain, with the rest obtained from reference TRBV5-1 and TRBJ2-7, is as follows: KAGVTQTPRYLIKTRGQQVTLSCSPISGHRSVSWYQQTPGQGLQFLFEYFSETQRNKGNFPGRFSGRQFSNSRSEMNVSTLELGDSALYLCASSSGQTYEQYFGPGTRLTVT.